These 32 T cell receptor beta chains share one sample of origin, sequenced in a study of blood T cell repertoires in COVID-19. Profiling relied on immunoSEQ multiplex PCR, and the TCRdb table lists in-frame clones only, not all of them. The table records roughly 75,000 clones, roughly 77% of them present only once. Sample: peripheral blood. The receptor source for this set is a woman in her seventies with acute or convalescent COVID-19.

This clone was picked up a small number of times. The DNA for the CDR3 is TGTGCCAGCAGTTACTTTGGAGCCGAGCAGTACTTC. It yields the protein CASSYFGAEQYF. This chain connects TRBV6-6 to TRBJ2-7; D gene unclear. V was cut by 1 base and J by 6 bases, with 7 bases left in between. The CDR3 is 12 amino acids. Germline lookup yields CDR1 MNHNY and CDR2 SVGAGI (reference sequence).

The CDR3 region is CASSPERGQAQYNGYTF. The CDR3 DNA follows: TGTGCCAGCTCACCCGAAAGAGGACAGGCCCAGTATAATGGCTACACCTTC. The V and J genes are TRBV18 and TRBJ1-2; 7 positions agree with TRBD1. The CDR3 extends over 17 amino acids. Germline lookup yields CDR1 KGHSH and CDR2 LQKENI. The junction had 16 bases not matched to a gene; V was cut back by 3 bases and J by 6 bases.

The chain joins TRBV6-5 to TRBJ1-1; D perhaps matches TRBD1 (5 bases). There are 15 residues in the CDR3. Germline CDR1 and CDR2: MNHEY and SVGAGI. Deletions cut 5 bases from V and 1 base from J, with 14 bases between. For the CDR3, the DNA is TGTGCCAGCAGTACCCCCGCAGGGCCGAACACTGAAGCTTTCTTT. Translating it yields CASSTPAGPNTEAFF.

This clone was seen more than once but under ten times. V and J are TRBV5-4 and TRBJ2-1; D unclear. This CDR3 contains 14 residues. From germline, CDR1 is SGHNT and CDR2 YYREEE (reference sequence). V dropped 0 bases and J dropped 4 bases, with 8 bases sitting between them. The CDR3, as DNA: TGTGCCAGCAGCTTGGTAGCAGCTTACAATGAGCAGTTCTTC. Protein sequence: CASSLVAAYNEQFF. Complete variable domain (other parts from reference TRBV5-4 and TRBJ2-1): ETGVTQSPTHLIKTRGQQVTLRCSSQSGHNTVSWYQQALGQGPQFIFQYYREEENGRGNFPPRFSGLQFPNYSSELNVNALELDDSALYLCASSLVAAYNEQFFGPGTRLTVL.

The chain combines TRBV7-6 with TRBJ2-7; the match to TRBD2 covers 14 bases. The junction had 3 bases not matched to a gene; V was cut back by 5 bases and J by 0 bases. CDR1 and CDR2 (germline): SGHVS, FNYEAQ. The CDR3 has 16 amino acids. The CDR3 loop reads CASSPGTSGSSYEQYF. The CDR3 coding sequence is TGTGCCAGCAGCCCCGGGACTAGCGGGAGCTCCTACGAGCAGTACTTC.

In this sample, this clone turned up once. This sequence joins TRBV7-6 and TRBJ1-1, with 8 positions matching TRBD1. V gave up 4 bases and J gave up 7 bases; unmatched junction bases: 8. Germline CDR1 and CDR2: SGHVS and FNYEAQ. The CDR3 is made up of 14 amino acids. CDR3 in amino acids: CASSSKRTGIEAFF. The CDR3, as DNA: TGTGCCAGCAGCTCCAAACGGACAGGGATTGAAGCTTTCTTT.

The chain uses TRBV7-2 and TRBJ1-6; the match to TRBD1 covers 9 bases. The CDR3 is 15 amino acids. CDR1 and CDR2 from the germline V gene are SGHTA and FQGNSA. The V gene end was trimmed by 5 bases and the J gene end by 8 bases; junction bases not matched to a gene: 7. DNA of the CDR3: TGTGCCAGCAGCCCCACAGGGGGCAGGTATTCACCCCTCCACTTT. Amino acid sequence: CASSPTGGRYSPLHF.

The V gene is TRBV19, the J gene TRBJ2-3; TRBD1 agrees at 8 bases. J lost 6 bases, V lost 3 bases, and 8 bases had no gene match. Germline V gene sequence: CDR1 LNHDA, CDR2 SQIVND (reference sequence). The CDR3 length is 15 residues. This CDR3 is CASSMSGGAGDTQYF. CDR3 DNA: TGTGCCAGTAGTATGTCAGGGGGCGCGGGCGATACGCAGTATTTT.

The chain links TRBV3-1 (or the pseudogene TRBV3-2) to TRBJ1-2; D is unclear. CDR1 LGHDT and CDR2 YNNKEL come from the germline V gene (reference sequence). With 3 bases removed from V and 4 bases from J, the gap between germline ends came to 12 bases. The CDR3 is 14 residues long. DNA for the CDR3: TGTGCCAGCAGCCATGAAGAACAGATCTATGGCTACACCTTC. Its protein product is CASSHEEQIYGYTF.

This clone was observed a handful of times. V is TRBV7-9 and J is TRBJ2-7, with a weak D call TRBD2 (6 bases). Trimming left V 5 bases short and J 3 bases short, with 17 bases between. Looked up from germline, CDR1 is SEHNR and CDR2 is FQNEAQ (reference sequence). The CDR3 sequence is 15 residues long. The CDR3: CASSPSGLSDYEQYF. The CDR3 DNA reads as TGTGCCAGCAGCCCGTCGGGACTTTCAGACTACGAGCAGTACTTC.

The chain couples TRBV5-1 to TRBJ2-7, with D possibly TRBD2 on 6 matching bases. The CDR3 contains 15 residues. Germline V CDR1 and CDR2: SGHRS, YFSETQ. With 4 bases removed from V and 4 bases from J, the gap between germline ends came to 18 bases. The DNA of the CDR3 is TGCGCCAGCAGCCCCACTTTGGGGGGAAGGTACGAGCAGTACTTC. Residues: CASSPTLGGRYEQYF.

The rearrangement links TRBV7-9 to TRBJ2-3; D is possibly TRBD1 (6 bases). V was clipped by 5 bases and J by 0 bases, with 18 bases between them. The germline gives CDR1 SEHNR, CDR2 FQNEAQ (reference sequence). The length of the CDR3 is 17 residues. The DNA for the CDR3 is TGTGCCAGCAGCACAGGACAGCTCTTTTTGAGCACAGATACGCAGTATTTT. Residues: CASSTGQLFLSTDTQYF.

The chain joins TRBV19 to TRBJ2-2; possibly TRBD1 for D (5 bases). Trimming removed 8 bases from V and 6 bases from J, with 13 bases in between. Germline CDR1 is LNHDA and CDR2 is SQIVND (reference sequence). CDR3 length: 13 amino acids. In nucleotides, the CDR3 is TGTGCCAGTGGGGAAGGGGTCCCCGGGGAGCTGTTTTTT. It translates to CASGEGVPGELFF.

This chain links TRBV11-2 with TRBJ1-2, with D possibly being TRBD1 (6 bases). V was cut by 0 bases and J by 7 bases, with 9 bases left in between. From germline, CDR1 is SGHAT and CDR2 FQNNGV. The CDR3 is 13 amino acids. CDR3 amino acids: CASSLEQGRGYTF. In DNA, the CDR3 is TGTGCCAGCAGCTTAGAACAGGGACGTGGCTACACCTTC.

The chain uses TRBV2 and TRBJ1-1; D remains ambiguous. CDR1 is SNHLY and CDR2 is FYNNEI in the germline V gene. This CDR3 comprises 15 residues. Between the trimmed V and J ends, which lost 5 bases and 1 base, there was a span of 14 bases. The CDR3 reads CASSLEGRANTEAFF. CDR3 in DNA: TGTGCCAGCAGTCTGGAGGGTCGGGCGAACACTGAAGCTTTCTTT.

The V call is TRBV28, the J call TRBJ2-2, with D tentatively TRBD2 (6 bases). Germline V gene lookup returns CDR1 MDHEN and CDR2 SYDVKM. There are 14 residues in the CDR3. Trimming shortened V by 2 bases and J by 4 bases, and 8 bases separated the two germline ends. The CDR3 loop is CASSLTGVTGELFF. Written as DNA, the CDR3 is TGTGCCAGCAGTTTAACGGGGGTCACCGGGGAGCTGTTTTTT. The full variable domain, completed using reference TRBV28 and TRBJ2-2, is DVKVTQSSRYLVKRTGEKVFLECVQDMDHENMFWYRQDPGLGLRLIYFSYDVKMKEKGDIPEGYSVSREKKERFSLILESASTNQTSMYLCASSLTGVTGELFFGEGSRLTVL.

CDR3 nucleotides: TGTGCCTGGAGTGTAGCCTGGGAGCTGTTTTTT. Protein product: CAWSVAWELFF. This sequence joins TRBV30 and TRBJ2-2; no definite D call. Per the germline V gene, CDR1 is GTSNPN and CDR2 is SVGIG (reference sequence). The ends were cut back, 0 bases at V and 9 bases at J, with 5 bases in the middle. This CDR3 contains 11 residues. Variable domain in full (rest from reference TRBV30 and TRBJ2-2): SQTIHQWPATLVQPVGSPLSLECTVEGTSNPNLYWYRQAAGRGLQLLFYSVGIGQISSEVPQNLSASRPQDRQFILSSKKLLLSDSGFYLCAWSVAWELFFGEGSRLTVL.

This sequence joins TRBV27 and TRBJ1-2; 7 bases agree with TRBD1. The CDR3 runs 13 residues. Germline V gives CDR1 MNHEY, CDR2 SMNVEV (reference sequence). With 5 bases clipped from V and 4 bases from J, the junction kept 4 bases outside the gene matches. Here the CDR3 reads CASSPGQSYGYTF. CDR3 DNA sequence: TGTGCCAGCAGTCCGGGACAGTCCTATGGCTACACCTTC.

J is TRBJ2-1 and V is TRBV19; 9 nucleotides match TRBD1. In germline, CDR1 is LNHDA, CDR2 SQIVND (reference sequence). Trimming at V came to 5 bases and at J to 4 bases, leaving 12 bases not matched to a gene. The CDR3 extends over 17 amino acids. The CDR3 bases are TGTGCCAGTAGTGAAGGACAGGGGCGACCCGGATACAATGAGCAGTTCTTC. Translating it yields CASSEGQGRPGYNEQFF.

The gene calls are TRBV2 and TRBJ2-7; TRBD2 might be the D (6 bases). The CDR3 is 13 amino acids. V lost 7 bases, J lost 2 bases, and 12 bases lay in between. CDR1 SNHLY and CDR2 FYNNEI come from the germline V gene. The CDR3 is CASMREATYEQYF. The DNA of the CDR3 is TGTGCCAGCATGCGGGAAGCGACCTACGAGCAGTACTTC.

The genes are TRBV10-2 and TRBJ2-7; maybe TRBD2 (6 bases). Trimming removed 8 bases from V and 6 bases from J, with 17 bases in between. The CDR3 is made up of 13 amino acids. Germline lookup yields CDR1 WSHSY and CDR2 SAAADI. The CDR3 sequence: CASSIGREAEQYF. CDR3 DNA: TGCGCCAGCTCAATTGGCAGGGAGGCCGAGCAGTACTTC.

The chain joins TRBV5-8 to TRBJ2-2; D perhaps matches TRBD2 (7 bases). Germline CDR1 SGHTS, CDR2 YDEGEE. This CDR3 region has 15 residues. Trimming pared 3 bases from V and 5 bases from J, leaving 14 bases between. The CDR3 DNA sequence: TGTGCCAGCAGCTCAAAGGGGGGGAAAACCGGGGAGCTGTTTTTT. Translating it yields CASSSKGGKTGELFF.

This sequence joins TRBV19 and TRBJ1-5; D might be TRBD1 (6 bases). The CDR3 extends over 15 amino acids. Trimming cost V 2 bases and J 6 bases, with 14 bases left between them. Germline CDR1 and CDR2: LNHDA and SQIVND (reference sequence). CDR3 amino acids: CASSIRGGASQPQHF. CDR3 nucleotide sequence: TGTGCCAGTAGTATACGGGGGGGGGCTAGTCAGCCCCAGCATTTT.

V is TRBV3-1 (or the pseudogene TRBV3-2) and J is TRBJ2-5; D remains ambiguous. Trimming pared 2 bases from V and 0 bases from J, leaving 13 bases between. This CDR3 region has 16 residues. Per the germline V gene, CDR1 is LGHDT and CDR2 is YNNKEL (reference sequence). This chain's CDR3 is CASSQRNSPNQETQYF. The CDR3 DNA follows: TGTGCCAGCAGCCAAAGAAACAGCCCCAACCAAGAGACCCAGTACTTC.

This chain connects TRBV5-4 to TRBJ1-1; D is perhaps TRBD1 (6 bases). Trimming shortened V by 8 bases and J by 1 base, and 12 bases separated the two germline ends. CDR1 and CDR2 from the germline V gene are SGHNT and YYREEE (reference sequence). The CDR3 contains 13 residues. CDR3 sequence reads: CASKDRSNTEAFF. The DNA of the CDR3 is TGTGCCAGTAAGGACAGATCGAACACTGAAGCTTTCTTT.

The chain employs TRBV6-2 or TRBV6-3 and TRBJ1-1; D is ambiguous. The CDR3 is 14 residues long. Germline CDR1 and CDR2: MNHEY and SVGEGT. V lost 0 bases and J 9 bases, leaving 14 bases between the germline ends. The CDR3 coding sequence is TGTGCCAGCAGTTACTCATTCTCCGCGGGGAAAGCTTTCTTT. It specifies CASSYSFSAGKAFF.

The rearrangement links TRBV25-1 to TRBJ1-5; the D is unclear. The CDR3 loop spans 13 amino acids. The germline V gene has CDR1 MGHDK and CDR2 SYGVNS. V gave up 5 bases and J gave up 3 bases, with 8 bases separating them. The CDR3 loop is CASSPGPNQPQHF. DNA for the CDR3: TGTGCCAGCAGTCCAGGTCCCAATCAGCCCCAGCATTTT.

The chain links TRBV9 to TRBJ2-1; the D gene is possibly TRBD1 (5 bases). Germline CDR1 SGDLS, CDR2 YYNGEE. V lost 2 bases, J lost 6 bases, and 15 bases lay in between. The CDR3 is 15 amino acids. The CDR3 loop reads CASSVAIGHFNEQFF. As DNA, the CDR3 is TGTGCCAGCAGCGTGGCAATAGGACACTTCAATGAGCAGTTCTTC.

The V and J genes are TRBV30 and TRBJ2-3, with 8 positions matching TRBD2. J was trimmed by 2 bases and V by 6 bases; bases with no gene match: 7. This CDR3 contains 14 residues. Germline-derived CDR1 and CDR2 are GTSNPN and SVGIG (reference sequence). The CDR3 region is CACSGGDPTDTQYF. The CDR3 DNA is TGTGCCTGTTCGGGGGGGGACCCCACAGATACGCAGTATTTT.

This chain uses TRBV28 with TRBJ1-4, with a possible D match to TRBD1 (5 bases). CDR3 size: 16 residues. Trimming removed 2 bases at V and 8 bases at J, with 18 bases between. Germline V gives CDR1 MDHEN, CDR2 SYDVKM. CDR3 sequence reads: CASSLTPGGAGEKLFF. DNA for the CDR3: TGTGCCAGCAGTTTAACCCCAGGTGGGGCGGGAGAAAAACTGTTTTTT.

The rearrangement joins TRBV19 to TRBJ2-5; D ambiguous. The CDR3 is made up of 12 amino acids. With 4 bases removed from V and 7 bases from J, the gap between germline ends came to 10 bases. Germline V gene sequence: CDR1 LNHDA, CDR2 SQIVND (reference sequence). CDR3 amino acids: CASSTSTGTQYF. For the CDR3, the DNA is TGTGCCAGTAGTACGTCCACCGGGACCCAGTACTTC. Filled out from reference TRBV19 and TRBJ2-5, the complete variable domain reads DGGITQSPKYLFRKEGQNVTLSCEQNLNHDAMYWYRQDPGQGLRLIYYSQIVNDFQKGDIAEGYSVSREKKESFPLTVTSAQKNPTAFYLCASSTSTGTQYFGPGTRLLVL.

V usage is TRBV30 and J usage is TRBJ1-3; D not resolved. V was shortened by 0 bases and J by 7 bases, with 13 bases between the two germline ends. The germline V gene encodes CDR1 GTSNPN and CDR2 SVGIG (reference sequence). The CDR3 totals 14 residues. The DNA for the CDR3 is TGTGCCTGGAGTGTATTTACGTTGAGTAACACCATATATTTT. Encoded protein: CAWSVFTLSNTIYF.